These T cell receptor beta chains were read from a single sample in a study of T cell responses to AZD1222 COVID-19 vaccine. Assay used: immunoSEQ multiplex PCR; TCRdb lists only in-frame clones, some missing. The repertoire holds 90,000 or so clones, with about 88% as singletons. Sequenced material: peripheral blood, taken on day 0 of AZD1222 vaccination. The source of these receptors is an adult in good health. Both conserved end residues are part of each CDR3. D genes are given only for firm matches. Only some rows state a clone size, as once, few, many or a class for expanded clones.

V gene: TRBV5-1; D gene: NA; J gene: TRBJ1-4; clone size: NA; CDR3 protein: CASGQGPNEKLFF; CDR3 DNA: TGCGCCAGCGGGCAGGGTCCTAATGAAAAACTGTTTTTT
V gene: TRBV7-8; D gene: TRBD2; J gene: TRBJ2-5; clone size: NA; CDR3 protein: CASRLAGQETQYF; CDR3 DNA: TGTGCCAGCAGATTAGCGGGGCAAGAGACCCAGTACTTC
V gene: TRBV9; D gene: TRBD2; J gene: TRBJ2-1; clone size: NA; CDR3 protein: CASSASGIRGRFF; CDR3 DNA: TGTGCCAGCAGCGCTAGCGGGATTAGGGGGAGGTTCTTC
V gene: TRBV5-8; D gene: TRBD1; J gene: TRBJ1-5; clone size: once; CDR3 protein: CASSWGQGNQPQHF; CDR3 DNA: TGTGCCAGCAGCTGGGGACAGGGGAATCAGCCCCAGCATTTT
V gene: TRBV9; D gene: NA; J gene: TRBJ2-3; clone size: NA; CDR3 protein: CASSPRPISTDTQYF; CDR3 DNA: TGTGCCAGCAGCCCCCGACCTATTAGTACAGATACGCAGTATTTT
V gene: TRBV5-1; D gene: NA; J gene: TRBJ1-5; clone size: NA; CDR3 protein: CASSLGTPGQPQHF; CDR3 DNA: TGCGCCAGCAGCTTGGGGACCCCCGGTCAGCCCCAGCATTTT
V gene: TRBV5-1; D gene: NA; J gene: TRBJ2-1; clone size: NA; CDR3 protein: CASSLTRSSYNEQFF; CDR3 DNA: TGCGCCAGCAGCTTAACGAGGAGCTCCTACAATGAGCAGTTCTTC
V gene: TRBV5-5; D gene: NA; J gene: TRBJ2-7; clone size: NA; CDR3 protein: CASSLAPSSGYEQYF; CDR3 DNA: TGTGCCAGCAGCTTGGCCCCCTCGTCAGGCTACGAGCAGTACTTC
V gene: TRBV2; D gene: NA; J gene: TRBJ1-2; clone size: NA; CDR3 protein: CASSEYRQAGEGYTF; CDR3 DNA: TGTGCCAGCAGTGAATACAGACAGGCAGGAGAAGGCTACACCTTC
V gene: TRBV11-2; D gene: NA; J gene: TRBJ2-3; clone size: NA; CDR3 protein: CASTGGVYLQTDTQYF; CDR3 DNA: TGTGCCAGCACCGGGGGAGTCTACTTGCAAACAGATACGCAGTATTTT
V gene: TRBV28; D gene: NA; J gene: TRBJ1-2; clone size: once; CDR3 protein: CASTPLTALYGYTF; CDR3 DNA: TGTGCCAGCACCCCCTTAACGGCGCTCTATGGCTACACCTTC
V gene: TRBV9; D gene: NA; J gene: TRBJ2-5; clone size: NA; CDR3 protein: CASSPTSSETQYF; CDR3 DNA: TGTGCCAGCAGCCCGACTAGTAGCGAGACCCAGTACTTC
V gene: TRBV6-2/TRBV6-3; D gene: NA; J gene: TRBJ2-2; clone size: NA; CDR3 protein: CASSRDGYTGELFF; CDR3 DNA: TGTGCCAGCAGTAGGGACGGATACACCGGGGAGCTGTTTTTT
V gene: TRBV4-1; D gene: NA; J gene: TRBJ2-5; clone size: NA; CDR3 protein: CASSGGPGWTQYF; CDR3 DNA: TGCGCCAGCTCCGGAGGGCCAGGGTGGACCCAGTACTTC
V gene: TRBV6-5; D gene: NA; J gene: TRBJ1-2; clone size: NA; CDR3 protein: CASSYDYREGYGYTF; CDR3 DNA: TGTGCCAGCAGTTACGACTACAGGGAAGGCTATGGCTACACCTTC
V gene: TRBV11-2; D gene: NA; J gene: TRBJ1-4; clone size: NA; CDR3 protein: CASSPVGGYEKLFF; CDR3 DNA: TGTGCCAGCAGCCCCGTCGGGGGCTATGAAAAACTGTTTTTT
V gene: TRBV11-2; D gene: TRBD1; J gene: TRBJ1-2; clone size: NA; CDR3 protein: CASSLGDRAYYGYTF; CDR3 DNA: TGTGCCAGCAGCTTAGGGGACAGGGCCTACTATGGCTACACCTTC
V gene: TRBV5-1; D gene: NA; J gene: TRBJ2-5; clone size: NA; CDR3 protein: CASSLTGAKETQYF; CDR3 DNA: TGCGCCAGCAGCTTGACCGGGGCTAAAGAGACCCAGTACTTC
V gene: TRBV7-2; D gene: NA; J gene: TRBJ2-5; clone size: NA; CDR3 protein: CAAVGGPQETQYF; CDR3 DNA: TGTGCCGCCGTAGGGGGACCACAAGAGACCCAGTACTTC
V gene: TRBV6-2/TRBV6-3; D gene: TRBD1; J gene: TRBJ1-5; clone size: few; CDR3 protein: CASSYRQGGQPQHF; CDR3 DNA: TGTGCCAGCAGTTACAGGCAGGGGGGTCAGCCCCAGCATTTT
V gene: TRBV7-2; D gene: NA; J gene: TRBJ2-7; clone size: NA; CDR3 protein: CASSPTRGLGQYF; CDR3 DNA: TGTGCCAGCAGCCCCACCCGGGGCCTTGGGCAGTACTTC
V gene: TRBV4-2; D gene: NA; J gene: TRBJ1-6; clone size: NA; CDR3 protein: CASSQDSLNSPLHF; CDR3 DNA: TGTGCCAGCAGCCAAGACAGTCTTAATTCACCCCTCCACTTT
V gene: TRBV7-2; D gene: TRBD2; J gene: TRBJ2-7; clone size: NA; CDR3 protein: CASSSLAELSYEQYF; CDR3 DNA: TGTGCCAGCAGCTCTCTAGCGGAACTCTCCTACGAGCAGTACTTC
V gene: TRBV19; D gene: TRBD1; J gene: TRBJ2-2; clone size: few; CDR3 protein: CASSPPGTGRTGELFF; CDR3 DNA: TGTGCCAGTAGTCCACCCGGGACAGGGCGGACCGGGGAGCTGTTTTTT
V gene: TRBV3-1/TRBV3-2; D gene: TRBD2; J gene: TRBJ2-1; clone size: NA; CDR3 protein: CASSQGTSGGEEQFF; CDR3 DNA: TGTGCCAGCAGCCAAGGGACTAGCGGGGGGGAGGAGCAGTTCTTC
V gene: TRBV15; D gene: NA; J gene: TRBJ2-3; clone size: NA; CDR3 protein: CATRVGGSTDTQYF; CDR3 DNA: TGTGCCACCAGAGTCGGCGGTAGCACAGATACGCAGTATTTT
V gene: TRBV6-2/TRBV6-3; D gene: NA; J gene: TRBJ1-6; clone size: NA; CDR3 protein: CASNPDRNSPLHF; CDR3 DNA: TGTGCCAGCAACCCGGACAGAAATTCACCCCTCCACTTT
V gene: TRBV12-3/TRBV12-4; D gene: NA; J gene: TRBJ1-5; clone size: NA; CDR3 protein: CASTLEEGQPQHF; CDR3 DNA: TGTGCCAGCACCTTAGAAGAGGGGCAGCCCCAGCATTTT
V gene: TRBV5-1; D gene: NA; J gene: TRBJ1-1; clone size: NA; CDR3 protein: CASSLGLSEAFF; CDR3 DNA: TGCGCCAGCAGCTTGGGCTTAAGTGAAGCTTTCTTT
V gene: TRBV16; D gene: TRBD1; J gene: TRBJ1-5; clone size: NA; CDR3 protein: CASSRTGSQQPQHF; CDR3 DNA: TGTGCCAGCAGTCGGACAGGTTCGCAACAGCCCCAGCATTTT
V gene: TRBV19; D gene: NA; J gene: TRBJ2-7; clone size: NA; CDR3 protein: CASRGKTSASYEQYF; CDR3 DNA: TGTGCCAGTAGAGGGAAGACATCCGCCTCCTACGAGCAGTACTTC
V gene: TRBV10-2; D gene: TRBD2; J gene: TRBJ2-1; clone size: NA; CDR3 protein: CASRELAGAGPQFF; CDR3 DNA: TGCGCCAGCAGGGAACTAGCGGGAGCCGGCCCCCAGTTCTTC
V gene: TRBV6-5; D gene: TRBD2; J gene: TRBJ2-7; clone size: few; CDR3 protein: CASSSLAGGYEQYF; CDR3 DNA: TGTGCCAGCAGTTCTTTAGCGGGAGGCTACGAGCAGTACTTC
V gene: TRBV10-3; D gene: TRBD1; J gene: TRBJ2-5; clone size: NA; CDR3 protein: CAISESTGQGWETQYF; CDR3 DNA: TGTGCCATCAGTGAGTCGACGGGACAGGGGTGGGAGACCCAGTACTTC
V gene: TRBV10-3; D gene: TRBD2; J gene: TRBJ2-1; clone size: NA; CDR3 protein: CAISVASGGREQFF; CDR3 DNA: TGTGCCATCAGTGTGGCTAGCGGGGGCCGAGAGCAGTTCTTC
V gene: TRBV4-2; D gene: NA; J gene: TRBJ1-6; clone size: NA; CDR3 protein: CASSQDRTPAGGSYNSPLHF; CDR3 DNA: TGTGCCAGCAGCCAAGATAGAACTCCCGCGGGGGGCTCCTATAATTCACCCCTCCACTTT